This is a list of T cell receptor beta chains from one sample in a study of CD8 T cells in Susac syndrome. TCRdb re-derived calls from the immunoSEQ multiplex PCR reads in MiXCR, one entry per CDR3 protein. The sample has 150,000 to 200,000 distinct CDR3 sequences; just under 95% are singletons. Sequenced input: CD4+ T cells from PBMCs. All receptors derive from a human donor in good health. Each CDR3 is given with its conserved first and last residue. A D gene is named only where the DNA matches it firmly. The size of a clone is reported for some rows only, either as once, few or many, or as a class for expanded clones.

>.|.|TRBJ1-6|TRBV3-1
CASSPQQHRDSPLHF
TGTGCCAGCAGCCCACAACAGCACAGGGACTCACCCCTCCACTTT
>.|.|TRBJ1-1|TRBV18
CASSPPADTEAFF
TGTGCCAGCTCCCCCCCGGCGGACACTGAAGCTTTCTTT
>.|.|TRBJ1-6|TRBV28
CASSLVGSPLHF
TGTGCCAGCAGCCTAGTAGGTTCACCCCTCCACTTT
>.|TRBD2|TRBJ2-1|TRBV19
CASSIASLAGTYNEQFF
TGTGCCAGTAGTATAGCCTCTCTAGCGGGGACCTACAATGAGCAGTTCTTC
>.|.|TRBJ1-5|TRBV3-1
CASSQAQNRPQHF
TGTGCCAGCAGCCAAGCCCAGAACAGACCCCAGCATTTT
>once|TRBD2|TRBJ2-7|TRBV29-1
CSALAGGFSYEQYF
TGCAGCGCATTAGCGGGGGGTTTCTCCTACGAGCAGTACTTC
>.|TRBD1|TRBJ2-7|TRBV12-3/TRBV12-4
CASSPGQGVTYEQYF
TGTGCCAGCAGTCCGGGACAGGGGGTTACCTACGAGCAGTACTTC
>.|.|TRBJ2-3|TRBV4-1
CASSQDRSASTDTQYF
TGCGCCAGCAGCCAAGATAGGTCAGCAAGCACAGATACGCAGTATTTT
>.|.|TRBJ2-5|TRBV4-1
CASSQDEWGHVGTQYF
TGCGCCAGCAGCCAAGACGAGTGGGGGCATGTTGGGACCCAGTACTTC
>.|.|TRBJ1-2|TRBV12-3/TRBV12-4
CASSSPGPLGYTF
TGTGCCAGCAGTTCCCCGGGGCCGCTAGGCTACACCTTC
>.|.|TRBJ2-3|TRBV6-5
CASRPTGDTDTQYF
TGTGCCAGCAGACCGACAGGAGACACAGATACGCAGTATTTT
>.|.|TRBJ2-5|TRBV20-1
CSATSDRETQYF
TGCAGTGCTACCTCGGACCGGGAGACCCAGTACTTC
>.|TRBD1|TRBJ2-7|TRBV29-1
CSVKGQGNSYEQYF
TGCAGCGTTAAGGGACAGGGGAACTCTTACGAGCAGTACTTC
>.|.|TRBJ1-6|TRBV6-2/TRBV6-3
CASSYQGRPLHF
TGTGCCAGCAGTTACCAGGGGAGGCCCCTCCACTTT
>few|.|TRBJ2-3|TRBV7-2
CASSLAGGRADTQYF
TGTGCCAGCAGCTTAGCGGGGGGCCGCGCAGATACGCAGTATTTT
>.|.|TRBJ2-6|TRBV6-5
CASSISRAGANVLTF
TGTGCCAGCTCCATATCCAGGGCTGGGGCCAACGTCCTGACTTTC
>.|.|TRBJ1-3|TRBV7-8
CASSRTTGSDGNTIYF
TGTGCCAGCAGCCGAACGACCGGGAGCGATGGAAACACCATATATTTT